The sequence of this TCR beta chain was determined in a study of blood T cell repertoires in COVID-19. The CDR3 runs 18 residues. Looked up from germline, CDR1 is MNHEY and CDR2 is SMNVEV (reference sequence). Trimming left V 7 bases short and J 4 bases short, with 23 bases between. Method: immunoSEQ multiplex PCR; TCRdb's copy keeps in-frame clones and lacks some. In the table there are about 170,000 clones, just under 95% of which are singletons. The TCR sequence derives from a woman aged 45-59 years with acute or convalescent COVID-19. The chain joins TRBV27 to TRBJ1-6; the D gene is possibly TRBD1 (5 bases). The sample was peripheral blood. The CDR3 DNA reads as TGTGCCAGCATTTCACGCTATCGGACACGACTGTATAATTCACCCCTCCACTTT. This translates into CASISRYRTRLYNSPLHF.